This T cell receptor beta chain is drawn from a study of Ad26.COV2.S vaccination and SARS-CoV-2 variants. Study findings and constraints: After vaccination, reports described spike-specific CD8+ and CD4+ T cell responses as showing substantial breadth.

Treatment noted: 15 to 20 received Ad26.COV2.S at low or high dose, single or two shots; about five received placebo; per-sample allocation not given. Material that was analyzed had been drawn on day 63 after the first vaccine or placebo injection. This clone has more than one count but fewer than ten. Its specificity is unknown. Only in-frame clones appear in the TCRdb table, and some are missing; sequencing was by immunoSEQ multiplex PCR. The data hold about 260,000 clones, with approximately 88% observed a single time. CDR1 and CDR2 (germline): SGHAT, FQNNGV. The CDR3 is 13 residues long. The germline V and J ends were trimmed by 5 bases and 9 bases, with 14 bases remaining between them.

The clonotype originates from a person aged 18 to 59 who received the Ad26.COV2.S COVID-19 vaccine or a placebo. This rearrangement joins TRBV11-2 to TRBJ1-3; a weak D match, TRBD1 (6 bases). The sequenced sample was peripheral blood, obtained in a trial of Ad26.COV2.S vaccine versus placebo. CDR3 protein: CASSRGGVSTIYF. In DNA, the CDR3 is TGTGCCAGCAGCCGAGGGGGAGTCTCCACCATATATTTT.